One sample yielded the 14 T cell receptor beta chains listed below, sequenced in a study of T cells after yellow fever vaccination. From the 5' RACE reads, TCRdb called clonotypes with MiXCR, one entry per CDR3 protein. The sample records some 500,000 distinct CDR3 sequences, less than 15% being singletons. The sequences come from PBMCs, collected on the day of the yellow fever booster vaccination. The receptors shown here come from a man aged 25 to 40 who received the YFV17D yellow fever vaccine.

This sequence joins TRBV20-1 and TRBJ2-3; no clear D. Germline CDR1 DFQATT, CDR2 SNEGSKA (reference sequence). With 2 bases removed from V and 5 bases from J, the gap between germline ends came to 11 bases. The CDR3 length is 13 residues. CDR3 coding DNA: TGCAGTGCTAGATTAAGCGCCTTAGATACGCAGTATTTT. Translated, it gives CSARLSALDTQYF.

The rearrangement links TRBV20-1 to TRBJ2-7; D gene unclear. Deletions cut 5 bases from V and 3 bases from J, with 17 bases between. Per germline, CDR1 DFQATT and CDR2 SNEGSKA (reference sequence). The CDR3 length is 14 residues. CDR3 DNA: TGCAGTGCTGGTGGTACCGGGCTGAACTACGAGCAGTACTTC. This gives the protein CSAGGTGLNYEQYF.

This clonotype was seen a few times. The chain links TRBV7-9 to TRBJ2-5, with 7 bases aligning to TRBD2. The CDR3 loop spans 16 amino acids. CDR1 SEHNR and CDR2 FQNEAQ come from the germline V gene (reference sequence). V lost 5 bases to trimming and J lost 0 bases; unmatched junction nucleotides: 9. In nucleotides, the CDR3 is TGTGCCAGCAGCACCATTCTGCGGGAGCACCAAGAGACCCAGTACTTC. Translation: CASSTILREHQETQYF.

This clonotype was picked up many times. This rearrangement joins TRBV12-3 or TRBV12-4 to TRBJ2-7; 10 positions match TRBD1. With V trimmed by 4 bases and J by 2 bases, 8 bases remained unmatched. The CDR3 has 16 amino acids. The CDR3 DNA is TGTGCCAGCAGTTGGGGGGAGGGGACAGGGGCCTACGAGCAGTACTTC. It is translated as CASSWGEGTGAYEQYF.

The chain employs TRBV4-1 and TRBJ2-7; no clear D gene. V lost 0 bases and J lost 2, with 11 bases in between. Germline V gene lookup returns CDR1 MGHRA and CDR2 YSYEKL. The CDR3 consists of 15 residues. The CDR3 DNA reads TGCGCCAGCAGCCAAGAGGCGGATAGGCCCTACGAGCAGTACTTC. It specifies CASSQEADRPYEQYF.

This rearrangement joins TRBV6-6 to TRBJ2-2; 9 positions agree with TRBD2. The CDR3 spans 13 residues. Germline assignment: CDR1 MNHNY and CDR2 SVGAGI (reference sequence). Unmatched junction bases numbered 2, after V lost 5 bases and J lost 7 bases. CDR3 protein: CASSRSGSGELFF. CDR3 coding DNA: TGTGCCAGCAGTCGTAGCGGGAGCGGGGAGCTGTTTTTT.

In regard to this clonotype: Relative to the germline gene, one junction end is altered; a read error may explain this. The V and J genes are TRBV6-2 or TRBV6-3 and TRBJ2-1; D may be TRBD2 (5 bases). CDR1 and CDR2 (germline): MNHEY, SVGEGT. The CDR3 length is 15 residues. CDR3 in amino acids: CVSKLRLRAYNEQFF. CDR3 coding DNA: TGTGTCAGCAAATTAAGGTTGAGGGCCTACAATGAGCAGTTCTTC.

The rearrangement joins TRBV6-5 to TRBJ1-2; the D gene is possibly TRBD1 (6 bases). The CDR3 runs 16 residues. CDR1 MNHEY and CDR2 SVGAGI come from the germline V gene. With 2 bases removed from V and 0 bases from J, the gap between germline ends came to 13 bases. The CDR3 sequence: CASSYRTDLANYGYTF. The DNA for the CDR3 is TGTGCCAGCAGTTACAGGACAGATCTTGCTAACTATGGCTACACCTTC.

The rearrangement uses TRBV5-1 and TRBJ2-7; D remains unclear. Trimming took 1 base from V and 4 from J, leaving 15 bases between them. The CDR3 runs 15 residues. CDR1 is SGHRS, CDR2 YFSETQ, per germline. The CDR3, as DNA: TGCGCCAGCAGCTTGATAGCCGAAGTCAATTACGAGCAGTACTTC. It is translated as CASSLIAEVNYEQYF.

The chain combines TRBV21-1 with TRBJ2-7. TRBV21-1 is termed a pseudogene. The CDR3 is made up of 12 amino acids. CDR3 sequence reads: CEREPTSYEQYF. The CDR3 nucleotides read TGTGAACGAGAACCTACATCTTACGAGCAGTACTTC.

The sample holds many counts of this clonotype. V and J are TRBV5-1 and TRBJ2-7; D is ambiguous. CDR1 and CDR2 from the germline V gene are SGHRS and YFSETQ. This CDR3 comprises 11 residues. V gave up 0 bases and J gave up 7 bases, with 5 bases separating them. CDR3 sequence reads: CASSLDTEQYF. DNA for the CDR3: TGCGCCAGCAGCTTGGATACAGAGCAGTACTTC. Complete variable domain (other parts from reference TRBV5-1 and TRBJ2-7): KAGVTQTPRYLIKTRGQQVTLSCSPISGHRSVSWYQQTPGQGLQFLFEYFSETQRNKGNFPGRFSGRQFSNSRSEMNVSTLELGDSALYLCASSLDTEQYFGPGTRLTVT.

This chain uses TRBV6-2 or TRBV6-3 with TRBJ2-3; 10 bases match TRBD2. V lost 5 bases to trimming and J lost 8 bases; unmatched junction nucleotides: 13. The length of the CDR3 is 16 residues. Germline lookup yields CDR1 MNHEY and CDR2 SVGEGT. CDR3: CASSPTSSGRTSTQYF. The CDR3 coding sequence is TGTGCCAGCAGTCCTACAAGTAGCGGGAGGACGAGTACGCAGTATTTT.

This clonotype has only a few counts. The chain uses TRBV7-2 and TRBJ2-1; 9 positions agree with TRBD1. Germline V lookup: CDR1 SGHTA, CDR2 FQGNSA. The trim removed 6 bases at V and 8 bases at J, leaving 11 bases unmatched. The CDR3 loop spans 15 amino acids. The CDR3 spells CASRYRGLFEDEQFF. In DNA, the CDR3 is TGTGCCAGCAGGTACAGGGGGCTTTTCGAGGATGAGCAGTTCTTC.

The table lists this clonotype with a few counts. The chain carries TRBV29-1 and TRBJ2-7, with D perhaps matching TRBD1 (6 bases). Germline CDR1 is SQVTM and CDR2 is ANQGSEA. Trimming took off 4 bases at V and 5 bases at J, with 12 bases between the two ends. The CDR3 length is 12 residues. In DNA form, the CDR3 reads TGCAGCGTTGGCCCAGGGGAAGACGAGCAGTACTTC. It codes for CSVGPGEDEQYF.